Listed here are 14 T cell receptor beta chains from one sample, sequenced in a study of graft-versus-host responses after intestinal transplantation. Some clones are missing from TCRdb's copy, which holds only in-frame ones; the method was immunoSEQ multiplex PCR. The sample includes around 38,000 clones, 80% to 85% of them seen just once. This material consisted of PBMCs, taken about 1,000 days after transplant. The receptor set was obtained from a human patient who received an intestinal transplant, so some T cells may come from the graft donor.

This clone was detected once. CDR3 amino acids: CASSPTGGEDTQYF. The CDR3 DNA sequence: TGTGCCAGCAGTCCTACAGGGGGAGAGGATACGCAGTATTTT. The chain has TRBV6-1 and TRBJ2-3, with TRBD1 matching 8 bases. The germline gives CDR1 MNHNS, CDR2 SASEGT. The CDR3 consists of 14 residues. The V segment lost 5 bases and the J segment 6 bases; nucleotides outside the gene matches: 7.

V is TRBV7-2 and J is TRBJ2-7; 11 bases agree with TRBD1. Germline lookup yields CDR1 SGHTA and CDR2 FQGNSA. Trimming removed 5 bases from V and 7 bases from J; junction bases left unmatched: 4. The length of the CDR3 is 13 residues. The CDR3 spells CASSRGTGGEQYF. CDR3 bases: TGTGCCAGCAGCCGCGGGACAGGGGGAGAGCAGTACTTC.

V and J are TRBV6-1 and TRBJ2-3; D gene ambiguous. Germline V gene data show CDR1 as MNHNS and CDR2 as SASEGT. Trimming removed 3 bases from V and 4 bases from J, with 17 bases in between. The CDR3 is 16 residues long. The CDR3 nucleotides read TGTGCCAGCAGTGATCAGAGGCGACGGTCCCCAGATACGCAGTATTTT. It codes for CASSDQRRRSPDTQYF.

V gene TRBV7-8 combines with J gene TRBJ2-5; D is perhaps TRBD1 (5 bases). CDR1 is SGHVS, CDR2 FQNEAQ, per germline. This CDR3 has 12 residues. The V and J ends lost 4 bases and 5 bases respectively, with 8 bases between them. The CDR3 loop reads CASSSPGETQYF. Here the CDR3 DNA reads TGTGCCAGCAGCTCACCAGGGGAGACCCAGTACTTC.

This clone was observed a handful of times. This chain joins TRBV6-1 and TRBJ1-1; D might be TRBD1 (5 bases). The CDR3 is 13 amino acids. From germline, CDR1 is MNHNS and CDR2 SASEGT. V was shortened by 2 bases and J by 6 bases, with 10 bases between the two germline ends. Written as DNA, the CDR3 is TGTGCCAGCAGTGAACTTGGGGCGGCTGAAGCTTTCTTT. This encodes CASSELGAAEAFF.

This rearrangement joins TRBV5-4 to TRBJ2-2, with 7 bases that match TRBD2. The ends lost 4 bases at V and 6 bases at J; junction bases unmatched: 6. Germline V lookup: CDR1 SGHNT, CDR2 YYREEE (reference sequence). This CDR3 contains 14 residues. The CDR3 reads CASSTQGGAGELFF. In nucleotides, the CDR3 is TGTGCCAGCAGCACCCAGGGAGGGGCCGGGGAGCTGTTTTTT.

The chain is built from TRBV5-1 and TRBJ2-1; D is uncertain. From germline, CDR1 is SGHRS and CDR2 YFSETQ. V shed 4 bases and J shed 8 bases, with 7 bases lying between them. The CDR3 is 11 amino acids. CDR3 coding DNA: TGCGCCAGCAGCCTTAGCTATGAGCAGTTCTTC. Translating it yields CASSLSYEQFF.

The J gene is TRBJ2-2, the V gene TRBV2, with a tentative D call TRBD2 (6 bases). The germline CDR1 and CDR2 sequences are SNHLY and FYNNEI. Trimming removed 2 bases from V and 6 bases from J, with 13 bases in between. The CDR3 is 15 residues long. The CDR3 region is CASSEYRGSAGELFF. CDR3 coding DNA: TGTGCCAGCAGTGAATATCGGGGGTCTGCCGGGGAGCTGTTTTTT.

This clone came up once. The rearrangement uses TRBV27 and TRBJ2-1, with D tentatively TRBD2 (6 bases). The CDR3 consists of 16 residues. Germline CDR1 is MNHEY and CDR2 is SMNVEV (reference sequence). Trimming stripped 1 base from V and 8 bases from J, with 18 bases between. Written as DNA, the CDR3 is TGTGCCAGCAGTTTATACGGGCAGGGAGGTTGGTATGAGCAGTTCTTC. Translating it yields CASSLYGQGGWYEQFF.

V is TRBV4-1 and J is TRBJ1-2, with TRBD1 identical over 7 bases. The germline V gene encodes CDR1 MGHRA and CDR2 YSYEKL. The CDR3 is made up of 16 amino acids. Losses at the gene ends were 0 bases for V and 4 bases for J; bases not matched to a gene: 8. The chain's CDR3 is CASSQDPGQIPYGYTF. The CDR3 nucleotides read TGCGCCAGCAGCCAAGACCCGGGACAGATTCCCTATGGCTACACCTTC.

The rearrangement links TRBV9 to TRBJ1-2, with D possibly being TRBD1 (6 bases). Germline CDR1 reads SGDLS; CDR2 reads YYNGEE. The CDR3 loop spans 15 amino acids. The V end lost 4 bases, the J end lost 4 bases, and 17 bases lay between the germline ends. The chain's CDR3 is CASSLRQEPTYGYTF. The CDR3 DNA sequence: TGTGCCAGCAGCCTCCGACAGGAGCCCACCTATGGCTACACCTTC. The full variable domain, in which reference TRBV9 and TRBJ1-2 provide the parts outside the CDR3, is DSGVTQTPKHLITATGQRVTLRCSPRSGDLSVYWYQQSLDQGLQFLIQYYNGEERAKGNILERFSAQQFPDLHSELNLSSLELGDSALYFCASSLRQEPTYGYTFGSGTRLTVV.

The chain uses TRBV4-1 and TRBJ2-5; TRBD1 agrees at 7 bases. The germline V gene has CDR1 MGHRA and CDR2 YSYEKL. The V segment lost 2 bases and the J segment 5 bases; nucleotides outside the gene matches: 14. CDR3 size: 17 residues. The CDR3 sequence is CASSQWPIRQGGETQYF. DNA for the CDR3: TGCGCCAGCAGCCAATGGCCCATAAGACAGGGCGGGGAGACCCAGTACTTC.

The chain links TRBV7-9 to TRBJ1-1; D uncertain. The CDR3 covers 12 residues. The germline CDR1 and CDR2 sequences are SEHNR and FQNEAQ (reference sequence). V was trimmed by 1 base and J by 6 bases, leaving 6 bases between them. The CDR3 spells CASSLEAPEAFF. DNA for the CDR3: TGTGCCAGCAGCTTAGAGGCGCCTGAAGCTTTCTTT.

This sequence joins TRBV5-1 and TRBJ1-2; weak D call: TRBD1 (5 bases). Trimming removed 0 bases from V and 5 bases from J, with 11 bases in between. The CDR3 length is 14 residues. The germline CDR1 and CDR2 sequences are SGHRS and YFSETQ. CDR3 region: CASSLDGQGYGYTF. The CDR3 DNA sequence: TGCGCCAGCAGCTTGGATGGGCAGGGATATGGCTACACCTTC.